What follows are 27 T cell receptor beta chains derived from one specimen sequenced in a study of OX40 agonist ivuxolimab in advanced cancers. TCRdb keeps only in-frame clones here, not all; method: immunoSEQ multiplex PCR. The sample has some 100,000 clones, about 90% seen once. The sequencing used CD4+ or CD8+ T cells sorted from blood, collected in a trial of the OX40 agonist ivuxolimab. The receptors come from an adult with an advanced solid tumor such as melanoma, head and neck, liver or kidney cancer.

The V gene is TRBV7-9, the J gene TRBJ1-4; no clear D gene. Germline-derived CDR1 and CDR2 are SEHNR and FQNEAQ (reference sequence). The V gene lost 3 bases and the J gene lost 6 bases, with 11 bases spanning the gap. The CDR3 extends over 14 amino acids. CDR3: CASSLGRQDEKLFF. CDR3 in DNA: TGTGCCAGCAGCTTGGGGAGGCAGGATGAAAAACTGTTTTTT.

The chain recombines TRBV27 with TRBJ1-2; 8 positions match TRBD1. The CDR3 covers 15 residues. CDR1 and CDR2 from the germline V gene are MNHEY and SMNVEV (reference sequence). V shed 7 bases and J 4 bases; nucleotides not matched to a gene: 11. The CDR3 loop reads CASTLRQGPGYGYTF. The CDR3 nucleotides read TGTGCCAGCACCCTCAGACAGGGGCCGGGCTATGGCTACACCTTC.

This sequence joins TRBV30 and TRBJ2-6; weak D call: TRBD1 (6 bases). The CDR3 sequence is 15 residues long. V was shortened by 3 bases and J by 2 bases, with 11 bases between the two germline ends. Germline-derived CDR1 and CDR2 are GTSNPN and SVGIG (reference sequence). CDR3 region: CAWRGRGPGANVLTF. The CDR3 coding sequence is TGTGCCTGGAGAGGCAGGGGCCCTGGGGCCAACGTCCTGACTTTC.

This clone showed up just once. The chain has TRBV4-3 and TRBJ2-3, with 11 bases fitting TRBD2. The V and J ends lost 3 bases and 6 bases, in that order; junction bases with no gene match: 8. CDR3 length: 16 amino acids. Germline V CDR1 and CDR2: LGHNA, YSLEER. CDR3 amino acids: CASSHLSGRAVDTQYF. The CDR3 DNA is TGCGCCAGCAGCCACCTTAGCGGGAGGGCGGTTGATACGCAGTATTTT.

The chain combines TRBV30 with TRBJ1-5; no clear D. Germline loops: CDR1 GTSNPN, CDR2 SVGIG (reference sequence). The V gene lost 2 bases and the J gene lost 6 bases, with 11 bases spanning the gap. CDR3 length equals 13 residues. CDR3 in amino acids: CAWSRTAAQPQHF. The CDR3 region has the DNA TGTGCCTGGAGTCGGACTGCAGCTCAGCCCCAGCATTTT.

Note on this clone: A junction end diverges from the germline sequence, so it may reflect a read error. This chain uses TRBV7-7 with TRBJ2-1; perhaps TRBD1 as D (7 bases). CDR1 is SSHAT, CDR2 FNYEAQ, per germline (reference sequence). The CDR3 spans 17 residues. CDR3 nucleotide sequence: TGTGCTAGCAGCTTAGTTCCGGGGGAGGCAGGGGGCAATGAGCAGTTCTTC. This sequence encodes CASSLVPGEAGGNEQFF.

This clone was observed a handful of times. V and J are TRBV27 and TRBJ2-3; 10 bases agree with TRBD2. The CDR3 extends over 17 amino acids. Germline V gene lookup returns CDR1 MNHEY and CDR2 SMNVEV (reference sequence). J was trimmed by 3 bases and V by 4 bases; bases with no gene match: 10. The CDR3 DNA reads as TGTGCCAGCAGTTCCCCCCTAGCGGGAGAGAAGACAGATACGCAGTATTTT. Its translation: CASSSPLAGEKTDTQYF.

V gene TRBV5-1 combines with J gene TRBJ1-2; possible D gene TRBD1, 5 bases. V was cut by 0 bases and J by 2 bases, with 14 bases left in between. Germline V gives CDR1 SGHRS, CDR2 YFSETQ. The CDR3 sequence is 16 residues long. The CDR3 bases are TGCGCCAGCAGCTTGGACGGGGGATCGCCGAACTATGGCTACACCTTC. This sequence encodes CASSLDGGSPNYGYTF.

The chain recombines TRBV7-2 with TRBJ2-2, with a possible D match to TRBD2 (5 bases). V was clipped by 5 bases and J by 8 bases, with 15 bases between them. This CDR3 is built from 14 residues. Germline V gene data show CDR1 as SGHTA and CDR2 as FQGNSA. The CDR3 bases are TGTGCCAGCAGCCTTGAGCCGGGGATGGGGGAGCTGTTTTTT. This encodes CASSLEPGMGELFF.

The chain combines TRBV5-4 with TRBJ1-2, with D perhaps TRBD1 (5 bases). Germline assignment: CDR1 SGHNT and CDR2 YYREEE (reference sequence). Trimming pared 1 base from V and 6 bases from J, leaving 10 bases between. The CDR3 is 13 amino acids. CDR3 sequence reads: CASSLKGKDGYTF. CDR3 sequence (DNA): TGTGCCAGCAGCTTGAAGGGGAAAGATGGCTACACCTTC.

V and J are TRBV5-8 and TRBJ2-7, with 10 bases lining up with TRBD2. The junction had 9 bases not matched to a gene; V was cut back by 3 bases and J by 3 bases. Looked up from germline, CDR1 is SGHTS and CDR2 is YDEGEE. This CDR3 comprises 16 residues. CDR3 in DNA: TGTGCCAGCAGCTACAATAGCGGGAGGTACCGCTACGAGCAGTACTTC. As protein: CASSYNSGRYRYEQYF.

The V gene is TRBV5-1, the J gene TRBJ2-7; D is uncertain. V lost 0 bases and J 3 bases, leaving 10 bases between the germline ends. Germline-derived CDR1 and CDR2 are SGHRS and YFSETQ. This CDR3 has 14 residues. CDR3: CASSLGSALYEQYF. Here the CDR3 DNA reads TGCGCCAGCAGCTTGGGGTCGGCCCTCTACGAGCAGTACTTC.

This clone showed up just once. CDR3 nucleotide sequence: TGTGCCAGCAGCGTTTCTAGCGGGGCGACTTACGAGCAGTACTTC. Protein sequence: CASSVSSGATYEQYF. The gene calls are TRBV9 and TRBJ2-7; 9 bases match TRBD2. Germline V lookup: CDR1 SGDLS, CDR2 YYNGEE. The CDR3 is 15 amino acids. The V segment lost 2 bases and the J segment 4 bases; nucleotides outside the gene matches: 7.

The V gene is TRBV28, the J gene TRBJ1-2, with 10 bases fitting TRBD1. Per germline, CDR1 MDHEN and CDR2 SYDVKM. The CDR3 extends over 15 amino acids. The trim removed 6 bases at V and 3 bases at J, leaving 7 bases unmatched. The CDR3 sequence: CASSWDRGWDYGYTF. The CDR3 nucleotides read TGTGCCAGCAGCTGGGACAGGGGATGGGACTATGGCTACACCTTC.

There are a few counts of this clone. The chain couples TRBV5-6 to TRBJ2-1; 12 nucleotides line up with TRBD2. CDR1 is SGHDT, CDR2 YYEEEE, per germline. The V and J ends lost 2 bases and 8 bases, in that order; junction bases with no gene match: 8. CDR3 length: 16 amino acids. The CDR3 here is CASSFRTSGKVYEQFF. DNA of the CDR3: TGTGCCAGCAGCTTCCGGACTAGCGGGAAGGTCTATGAGCAGTTCTTC. The whole variable domain, remainder taken from reference TRBV5-6 and TRBJ2-1, is DAGVTQSPTHLIKTRGQQVTLRCSPKSGHDTVSWYQQALGQGPQFIFQYYEEEERQRGNFPDRFSGHQFPNYSSELNVNALLLGDSALYLCASSFRTSGKVYEQFFGPGTRLTVL.

The rearrangement links TRBV6-5 to TRBJ2-7; the match to TRBD2 covers 9 bases. V lost 0 bases, J lost 4 bases, and 1 base stayed unmatched. Looked up from germline, CDR1 is MNHEY and CDR2 is SVGAGI. This CDR3 has 14 amino acids. The CDR3 region has the DNA TGTGCCAGCAGTTACTCGCTAGCGGGGTACGAGCAGTACTTC. It encodes CASSYSLAGYEQYF.

This rearrangement joins TRBV2 to TRBJ1-2; D call uncertain. Trimming cost V 1 base and J 2 bases, with 2 bases left between them. The CDR3 runs to 12 residues. Germline V gene lookup returns CDR1 SNHLY and CDR2 FYNNEI. This CDR3 reads CASSEGNYGYTF. The CDR3 region has the DNA TGTGCCAGCAGTGAAGGGAACTATGGCTACACCTTC.

The V gene is TRBV5-5, the J gene TRBJ2-7; tentative D call: TRBD2 (6 bases). This CDR3 comprises 14 residues. V shed 2 bases and J shed 1 base, with 10 bases lying between them. Per germline, CDR1 SGHKS and CDR2 YYEKEE (reference sequence). The DNA of the CDR3 is TGTGCCAGCAGCTTCGGGGGACCGTCCTACGAGCAGTACTTC. Its protein is CASSFGGPSYEQYF.

The V and J genes are TRBV11-3 and TRBJ2-3; 8 positions agree with TRBD2. The CDR3 contains 17 residues. The germline V gene encodes CDR1 SGHNT and CDR2 YENEEA. With 3 bases clipped from V and 0 bases from J, the junction kept 8 bases outside the gene matches. This CDR3 reads CASSFLPGLASTDTQYF. CDR3 in DNA: TGTGCCAGCAGCTTTCTCCCCGGACTAGCCAGCACAGATACGCAGTATTTT.

The table lists this clone with a few counts. The chain links TRBV19 to TRBJ1-2; 8 bases fit TRBD1. The V gene's germline CDR1 is LNHDA and CDR2 SQIVND (reference sequence). V shed 0 bases and J 4 bases; nucleotides not matched to a gene: 1. The CDR3 spans 14 residues. The CDR3: CASSIDGTGYGYTF. The CDR3 DNA is TGTGCCAGTAGTATAGACGGGACAGGCTATGGCTACACCTTC.

V usage is TRBV5-1 and J usage is TRBJ2-2; TRBD2 aligns across 10 bases. This CDR3 has 16 residues. Germline V gene lookup returns CDR1 SGHRS and CDR2 YFSETQ. The J segment lost 7 bases and the V segment lost 0 bases, leaving 6 bases of the junction unmatched. Here the CDR3 DNA reads TGCGCCAGCAGCTTGGAGGCTAGCGGGAGCTTCGGGGAGCTGTTTTTT. It codes for CASSLEASGSFGELFF. Full variable domain (rest looked up from reference TRBV5-1 and TRBJ2-2): KAGVTQTPRYLIKTRGQQVTLSCSPISGHRSVSWYQQTPGQGLQFLFEYFSETQRNKGNFPGRFSGRQFSNSRSEMNVSTLELGDSALYLCASSLEASGSFGELFFGEGSRLTVL.

The V call is TRBV29-1, the J call TRBJ1-1, with TRBD1 matching over 8 bases. The ends lost 3 bases at V and 1 base at J; junction bases unmatched: 7. The CDR3 covers 15 residues. Germline V lookup: CDR1 SQVTM, CDR2 ANQGSEA. This CDR3 reads CSVDQGARGNTEAFF. The CDR3 DNA is TGCAGCGTTGACCAGGGGGCCCGGGGGAACACTGAAGCTTTCTTT.

The chain links TRBV5-4 to TRBJ2-7; either TRBD1 or TRBD2 may fit D (5 bases each). With 0 bases removed from V and 5 bases from J, the gap between germline ends came to 9 bases. The CDR3 length is 13 residues. Germline V CDR1 and CDR2: SGHNT, YYREEE (reference sequence). The CDR3 DNA reads as TGTGCCAGCAGCTTGGCCGGGGCCGACGAGCAGTACTTC. Protein sequence: CASSLAGADEQYF.

The chain recombines TRBV5-6 with TRBJ1-2; no clear D. From germline, CDR1 is SGHDT and CDR2 YYEEEE. The CDR3 is made up of 13 amino acids. The ends were cut back, 2 bases at V and 5 bases at J, with 10 bases in the middle. The CDR3 region has the DNA TGTGCCAGCAGCTTCACCGTGGGGTATGGCTACACCTTC. This sequence encodes CASSFTVGYGYTF.

This clone occurred once. This chain connects TRBV11-3 to TRBJ2-1, with 9 bases matching TRBD1. The CDR3 is 16 residues long. Per the germline V gene, CDR1 is SGHNT and CDR2 is YENEEA. V was pared by 3 bases and J by 4 bases, with 7 bases of the junction left unmatched. Here the CDR3 reads CASSFQTGGLYNEQFF. The CDR3 nucleotides are TGTGCCAGCAGCTTCCAGACAGGGGGGCTTTACAATGAGCAGTTCTTC.

The chain employs TRBV19 and TRBJ2-3; D may correspond to TRBD1 or TRBD2 (5 bases each). Trimming cost V 0 bases and J 1 base, with 17 bases left between them. The length of the CDR3 is 18 residues. The V gene's germline CDR1 is LNHDA and CDR2 SQIVND (reference sequence). The DNA of the CDR3 is TGTGCCAGTAGTATAGATCATCCCCATAGGGGAGGCACAGATACGCAGTATTTT. Translated: CASSIDHPHRGGTDTQYF.

The chain combines TRBV7-3 with TRBJ2-6; D possibly corresponds to TRBD1 (6 bases). The germline V gene has CDR1 SGHTA and CDR2 FQGTGA. This CDR3 has 16 amino acids. V was clipped by 5 bases and J by 4 bases, with 15 bases between them. The CDR3 DNA reads TGTGCCAGCAGCCCAGGACAGCTTACCGGGGCCAACGTCCTGACTTTC. This gives the protein CASSPGQLTGANVLTF.